Presented here are 29 T cell receptor beta chains from one specimen sequenced in a study of control samples from healthy donors and cancer patients. TCRdb's copy holds only in-frame clones and misses some; the assay was immunoSEQ multiplex PCR. This sample has around 150,000 clones, with about 87% found just once. The material sequenced was blood. These TCRs come from a man aged 30 to 39 in good health.

The chain joins TRBV5-1 to TRBJ1-2; possibly TRBD1 for D (5 bases). CDR3 length: 14 residues. Germline CDR1 SGHRS, CDR2 YFSETQ. V was shortened by 4 bases and J by 5 bases, with 15 bases between the two germline ends. The CDR3 nucleotides read TGCGCCAGCAGCCCGGGGACGGCCAAATATGGCTACACCTTC. This gives the protein CASSPGTAKYGYTF.

The CDR3 sequence is CASSQSSQGNTEAFF. The DNA for the CDR3 is TGCGCCAGCAGCCAATCGTCGCAGGGGAACACTGAAGCTTTCTTT. This chain uses TRBV4-3 with TRBJ1-1; possible D gene TRBD1, 5 bases. CDR1 LGHNA and CDR2 YSLEER come from the germline V gene. CDR3 length: 15 residues. V gave up 2 bases and J gave up 1 base, with 11 bases separating them.

In the case of this clone: One end of the junction varies from germline; a read error may be responsible. CDR3 DNA: TGCGGTGCGGACGGGCTAGGAGAAAACACTGAAGCTTTCTTT. It is translated as CGADGLGENTEAFF. The chain is built from TRBV7-9 and TRBJ1-1, with unresolved D. This CDR3 is 14 amino acids long. CDR1 is SEHNR, CDR2 FQNEAQ, per germline (reference sequence). The full variable domain, rest sourced from reference TRBV7-9 and TRBJ1-1, is DTGVSQNPRHKITKRGQNVTFRCDPISEHNRLYWYRQTLGQGPEFLTYFQNEAQLEKSRLLSDRFSAERPKGSFSTLEIQRTEQGDSAMYLCGADGLGENTEAFFGQGTRLTVV.

Notes on this clone: Other nucleotide sequences in the sample specify the same CDR3. This chain connects TRBV24-1 to TRBJ2-5; TRBD1 matches at 8 bases. Germline trimming cut 3 bases from V and 4 bases from J; bases unmatched to any gene: 15. Per germline, CDR1 KGHDR and CDR2 SFDVKD. The CDR3 is 18 residues long. The CDR3 loop reads CATSDPTPDRVGGETQYF. Written as DNA, the CDR3 is TGTGCCACCAGTGATCCCACCCCGGACAGGGTAGGAGGAGAGACCCAGTACTTC.

The chain links TRBV27 to TRBJ1-6, with D perhaps TRBD1 (5 bases). V was shortened by 5 bases and J by 2 bases, with 13 bases between the two germline ends. The CDR3 spans 16 residues. Germline V CDR1 and CDR2: MNHEY, SMNVEV (reference sequence). CDR3 in DNA: TGTGCCAGCAGTATAGGGACGGGGACCTATAATTCACCCCTCCACTTT. Protein sequence: CASSIGTGTYNSPLHF.

The chain has TRBV30 and TRBJ1-5, with D perhaps matching TRBD1 (5 bases). V lost 4 bases, J lost 3 bases, and 16 bases lay in between. Germline CDR1 reads GTSNPN; CDR2 reads SVGIG (reference sequence). The length of the CDR3 is 15 residues. For the CDR3, the DNA is TGTGCCTGGAACAGAGGGGACTCTTCCAATCAGCCCCAGCATTTT. This codes for CAWNRGDSSNQPQHF.

The gene calls are TRBV7-9 and TRBJ2-3, with 8 bases identical to TRBD2. In germline, CDR1 is SEHNR, CDR2 FQNEAQ (reference sequence). V trimming: 4 bases; J trimming: 2 bases; junction bases outside the gene matches: 8. This CDR3 is built from 16 residues. In nucleotides, the CDR3 is TGTGCCAGCAGCTCCATAGCGGGGCTACCCACAGATACGCAGTATTTT. As protein: CASSSIAGLPTDTQYF.

The V gene is TRBV19, the J gene TRBJ1-1; 9 bases are shared with TRBD1. The germline V gene has CDR1 LNHDA and CDR2 SQIVND (reference sequence). This CDR3 is 13 amino acids long. Trimming removed 6 bases from V and 5 bases from J; junction bases left unmatched: 4. The CDR3 DNA reads TGTGCCAGTAGACCGGGACAGGGAACTGAAGCTTTCTTT. Amino acid sequence: CASRPGQGTEAFF. The complete variable domain, with remaining parts taken from reference TRBV19 and TRBJ1-1, reads DGGITQSPKYLFRKEGQNVTLSCEQNLNHDAMYWYRQDPGQGLRLIYYSQIVNDFQKGDIAEGYSVSREKKESFPLTVTSAQKNPTAFYLCASRPGQGTEAFFGQGTRLTVV.

The chain is built from TRBV28 and TRBJ2-2; a possible D gene is TRBD1 (5 bases). CDR1 MDHEN and CDR2 SYDVKM come from the germline V gene. CDR3 length: 14 amino acids. Trimming pared 7 bases from V and 5 bases from J, leaving 14 bases between. The CDR3 DNA reads as TGTGCCAGCATGAGGCAGGGATTAACCGGGGAGCTGTTTTTT. Translated: CASMRQGLTGELFF.

This clone is labeled medium-sized. The chain combines TRBV7-3 with TRBJ2-7, with D possibly matching TRBD1 (6 bases). Trimming removed 4 bases from V and 3 bases from J, with 10 bases in between. The CDR3 totals 13 residues. Germline V gives CDR1 SGHTA, CDR2 FQGTGA. CDR3 in amino acids: CASSSQDSYEQYF. CDR3 sequence (DNA): TGTGCCAGCAGCTCACAGGACAGCTACGAGCAGTACTTC.

The J gene is TRBJ1-6, the V gene TRBV6-5; 7 bases align to TRBD1. Germline V gives CDR1 MNHEY, CDR2 SVGAGI. The length of the CDR3 is 15 residues. After removal of 6 bases from V and 10 bases from J, the junction contained 12 bases not matched to a gene. In nucleotides, the CDR3 is TGTGCCAGCAGACCTGGACAGGTTATGGTCTCACCCCTCCACTTT. The encoded protein is CASRPGQVMVSPLHF.

The chain combines TRBV18 with TRBJ1-1; 11 bases line up with TRBD1. There are 14 residues in the CDR3. Per the germline V gene, CDR1 is KGHSH and CDR2 is LQKENI. The J segment lost 4 bases and the V segment lost 5 bases, leaving 3 bases of the junction unmatched. CDR3 loop: CASSGQGAITEAFF. The CDR3 DNA follows: TGTGCCAGCTCAGGACAGGGGGCGATCACTGAAGCTTTCTTT. The variable domain in full, completed from reference TRBV18 and TRBJ1-1, reads NAGVMQNPRHLVRRRGQEARLRCSPMKGHSHVYWYRQLPEEGLKFMVYLQKENIIDESGMPKERFSAEFPKEGPSILRIQQVVRGDSAAYFCASSGQGAITEAFFGQGTRLTVV.

In its sample, this clone was seen once. This rearrangement joins TRBV7-9 to TRBJ2-3, with 12 bases aligning to TRBD2. V dropped 1 base and J dropped 5; count of bases not matched to a gene: 7. The CDR3 spans 17 residues. Per germline, CDR1 SEHNR and CDR2 FQNEAQ (reference sequence). The CDR3 nucleotides are TGTGCCAGCAGCTTAGTGCAGGCGGGACTAGCGGGAGATACGCAGTATTTT. Its translation: CASSLVQAGLAGDTQYF.

The chain couples TRBV6-6 to TRBJ1-5, with 8 bases identical to TRBD1. V trimming: 5 bases; J trimming: 7 bases; junction bases outside the gene matches: 13. Germline CDR1 MNHNY, CDR2 SVGAGI (reference sequence). The CDR3 totals 16 residues. CDR3 sequence (DNA): TGTGCCAGCAGTCCACATTCAGGGGGCGTTGTCCAGCCCCAGCATTTT. It codes for CASSPHSGGVVQPQHF.

The chain couples TRBV6-5 to TRBJ2-7; possibly TRBD2 for D (6 bases). The CDR3 has 15 amino acids. Per the germline V gene, CDR1 is MNHEY and CDR2 is SVGAGI. Trimming took 7 bases from V and 3 from J, leaving 19 bases between them. CDR3 loop: CASINGGALYYEQYF. Here the CDR3 DNA reads TGTGCCAGCATCAACGGGGGAGCACTATACTACGAGCAGTACTTC.

The genes are TRBV10-3 and TRBJ1-5; TRBD1 aligns across 10 bases. The germline V gene encodes CDR1 ENHRY and CDR2 SYGVKD. The CDR3 contains 14 residues. The ends lost 6 bases at V and 7 bases at J; junction bases unmatched: 6. CDR3 amino acids: CAISDPTGGQPQHF. The DNA of the CDR3 is TGTGCCATCAGCGACCCGACAGGGGGCCAGCCCCAGCATTTT.

V usage is TRBV5-1 and J usage is TRBJ1-2, with D maybe TRBD1 (5 bases). This CDR3 has 19 residues. Trimming left V 0 bases short and J 4 bases short, with 25 bases between. CDR1 is SGHRS and CDR2 is YFSETQ in the germline V gene. This chain's CDR3 is CASSLAGGGTPGRLYGYTF. The CDR3 region has the DNA TGCGCCAGCAGCTTGGCCGGGGGGGGGACGCCCGGTCGTCTCTATGGCTACACCTTC.

The chain links TRBV2 to TRBJ1-5, with TRBD1 matching 7 bases. V was pared by 4 bases and J by 7 bases, with 7 bases of the junction left unmatched. Germline assignment: CDR1 SNHLY and CDR2 FYNNEI. This CDR3 spans 14 amino acids. CDR3 region: CASSGTGQGQPQHF. Here the CDR3 DNA reads TGTGCCAGCAGTGGGACAGGCCAGGGCCAGCCCCAGCATTTT.

The rearrangement links TRBV3-1 (or the pseudogene TRBV3-2) to TRBJ2-1, with D possibly matching TRBD2 (5 bases). V shed 6 bases and J shed 3 bases, with 15 bases lying between them. Germline CDR1 and CDR2: LGHDT and YNNKEL (reference sequence). CDR3 size: 15 residues. The CDR3 is CASSAPRVLYNEQFF. DNA of the CDR3: TGTGCCAGCAGTGCCCCGCGGGTGCTCTACAATGAGCAGTTCTTC.

The chain combines TRBV24-1 with TRBJ2-1; D remains ambiguous. Between the trimmed V and J ends, which lost 6 bases and 7 bases, there was a span of 12 bases. The germline gives CDR1 KGHDR, CDR2 SFDVKD. The CDR3 contains 13 residues. CDR3 loop: CATSIPGKNEQFF. The CDR3, as DNA: TGTGCCACCAGTATCCCAGGAAAGAATGAGCAGTTCTTC.

The chain uses TRBV6-2 or TRBV6-3 and TRBJ2-6; D is undetermined. V was pared by 0 bases and J by 0 bases, with 6 bases between. The CDR3 totals 16 residues. The germline CDR1 and CDR2 sequences are MNHEY and SVGEGT. The CDR3, as DNA: TGTGCCAGCAGTTACTCTCCCCTCTCTGGGGCCAACGTCCTGACTTTC. Its protein product is CASSYSPLSGANVLTF.

With respect to this clone: One end of the junction fails to match germline, which may point to a read error. The chain carries TRBV5-1 and TRBJ2-7; 8 bases are a match to TRBD1. The CDR3 is 15 amino acids. In germline, CDR1 is SGHRS, CDR2 YFSETQ. In DNA, the CDR3 is TGCGCCAGCAGCCTACGGACAGGGACCTCCAACGAGCAGTACTTC. This translates into CASSLRTGTSNEQYF.

The CDR3 sequence is CASSNRAVANEKLFF. The DNA of the CDR3 is TGTGCCAGCAGTAATCGGGCGGTCGCGAATGAAAAACTGTTTTTT. This chain links TRBV27 with TRBJ1-4, with D unclear. Germline loops: CDR1 MNHEY, CDR2 SMNVEV (reference sequence). The CDR3 is 15 residues long. Trimming took 5 bases from V and 5 from J, leaving 15 bases between them.

The sample holds one count of this clone. The chain links TRBV20-1 to TRBJ1-2; D is ambiguous. The CDR3 is 10 amino acids. Germline V CDR1 and CDR2: DFQATT, SNEGSKA (reference sequence). With 0 bases removed from V and 8 bases from J, the gap between germline ends came to 4 bases. CDR3 amino acids: CSARDGGYTF. Written as DNA, the CDR3 is TGCAGTGCTAGAGATGGGGGCTACACCTTC.

The J gene is TRBJ1-4, the V gene TRBV7-3; D gene uncertain. The CDR3 loop spans 14 amino acids. From germline, CDR1 is SGHTA and CDR2 FQGTGA. The germline V and J ends were trimmed by 3 bases and 5 bases, with 10 bases remaining between them. Here the CDR3 DNA reads TGTGCCAGCAGCTTCCAGGAGGTGAATGAAAAACTGTTTTTT. Translation: CASSFQEVNEKLFF.

About this clone: Relative to the germline gene, one junction end is altered; a read error may explain this. V and J are TRBV5-1 and TRBJ1-6; 9 nucleotides line up with TRBD1. In germline, CDR1 is SGHRS, CDR2 YFSETQ. The CDR3 extends over 15 amino acids. CDR3 region: CVSSAAGTGNSPLHF. The CDR3 region has the DNA TGCGTCAGCAGCGCCGCCGGGACAGGGAACTCACCCCTCCACTTT.

The genes are TRBV5-1 and TRBJ2-1; the match to TRBD2 covers 10 bases. The CDR3 is made up of 15 amino acids. Losses at the gene ends were 0 bases for V and 7 bases for J; bases not matched to a gene: 4. Germline V lookup: CDR1 SGHRS, CDR2 YFSETQ. The CDR3 DNA reads TGCGCCAGCAGCTTGGGTAGCGGGGGGTTTAATGAGCAGTTCTTC. Translated: CASSLGSGGFNEQFF.

The chain carries TRBV12-3 or TRBV12-4 and TRBJ1-4; D remains unclear. V lost 2 bases to trimming and J lost 5 bases, with 6 bases between them. There are 13 residues in the CDR3. As DNA, the CDR3 is TGTGCCAGCAGTTTACCCAGGAATGAAAAACTGTTTTTT. Translation: CASSLPRNEKLFF.

This clone was seen a handful of times. J is TRBJ2-1 and V is TRBV6-1; TRBD2 agrees at 11 bases. The V gene end was trimmed by 2 bases and the J gene end by 8 bases; junction bases not matched to a gene: 14. The CDR3 is made up of 18 amino acids. The germline gives CDR1 MNHNS, CDR2 SASEGT. CDR3 residues: CASSEIGVRLAGIYEQFF. The CDR3 bases are TGTGCCAGCAGTGAAATCGGCGTGCGACTAGCGGGGATCTATGAGCAGTTCTTC.